This TCR beta chain was observed in a study of cytomegalovirus exposure and HLA in healthy donors. Germline V gene data show CDR1 as SGDLS and CDR2 as YYNGEE. J gave up 0 bases and V 0 bases, and 11 bases lay outside the gene matches. The CDR3 has 20 residues. The study ran its PCR with 60 Vbeta and 13 Jbeta primers. Profiled with immunoSEQ multiplex PCR; TCRdb holds only in-frame clones, not every one. Altogether 120,000 to 150,000 clones are present, over 60% being singletons, with the ten largest covering about 1.6%. Sequencing was done on a sample of PBMCs. The chain uses TRBV9 and TRBJ2-6; 8 bases are a match to TRBD1. This TCR was recovered from a female donor in good health and CMV-seronegative. CDR3 coding DNA: TGTGCCAGCAGCGTAGGACCCCAGAGGACAGGGCCCTCTGGGGCCAACGTCCTGACTTTC. It codes for CASSVGPQRTGPSGANVLTF. Filled out from reference TRBV9 and TRBJ2-6, the complete variable domain reads DSGVTQTPKHLITATGQRVTLRCSPRSGDLSVYWYQQSLDQGLQFLIQYYNGEERAKGNILERFSAQQFPDLHSELNLSSLELGDSALYFCASSVGPQRTGPSGANVLTFGAGSRLTVL.